This T cell receptor beta chain was recovered during a study of response to subunit inactivated influenza vaccine. This CDR3 is built from 14 residues. V was clipped by 5 bases and J by 6 bases; unmatched bases: 11. CDR1 is SGHRS and CDR2 is YFSETQ in the germline V gene. TCRdb re-derived calls from the RT-PCR reads in MiXCR, one entry per CDR3 protein. The table has 540,000 or so distinct CDR3 sequences, roughly 13% seen once; the top ten hold about 12%. This clonotype was observed a few times. The target antigen is unknown. Findings and limits, study-wide: After each seasonal influenza vaccination, few new T cells are recruited, the authors suggested.

This TCR came from a man aged 45-60 years who received an inactivated influenza vaccine. The rearrangement uses TRBV5-1 and TRBJ2-7; TRBD1 matches at 7 bases. This specimen was PBMCs from blood, taken roughly 6 weeks after vaccination. This CDR3 is CASSRDSLASEQYF. Here the CDR3 DNA reads TGCGCCAGCAGTAGGGACAGCCTGGCTTCCGAGCAGTACTTC.